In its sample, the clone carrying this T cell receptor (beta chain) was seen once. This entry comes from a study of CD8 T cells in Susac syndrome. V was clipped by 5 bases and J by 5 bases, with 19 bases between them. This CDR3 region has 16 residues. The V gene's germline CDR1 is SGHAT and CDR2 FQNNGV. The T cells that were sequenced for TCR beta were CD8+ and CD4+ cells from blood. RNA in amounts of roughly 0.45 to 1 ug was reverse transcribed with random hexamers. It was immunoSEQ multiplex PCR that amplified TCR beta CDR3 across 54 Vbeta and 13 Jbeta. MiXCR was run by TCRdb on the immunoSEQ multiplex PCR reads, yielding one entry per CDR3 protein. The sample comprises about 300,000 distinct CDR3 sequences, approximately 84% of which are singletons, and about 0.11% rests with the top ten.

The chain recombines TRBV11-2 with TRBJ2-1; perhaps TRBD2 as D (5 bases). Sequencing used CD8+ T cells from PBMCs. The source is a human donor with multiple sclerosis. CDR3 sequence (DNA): TGTGCCAGCAGCCGAAACCGAAAGCTGACTAACAATGAGCAGTTCTTC. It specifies CASSRNRKLTNNEQFF. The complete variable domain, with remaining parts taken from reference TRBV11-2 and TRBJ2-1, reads EAGVAQSPRYKIIEKRQSVAFWCNPISGHATLYWYQQILGQGPKLLIQFQNNGVVDDSQLPKDRFSAERLKGVDSTLKIQPAKLEDSAVYLCASSRNRKLTNNEQFFGPGTRLTVL.